This TCR beta chain is drawn from a study of cytomegalovirus exposure and HLA in healthy donors. The study, taken as a whole, reports: Sequencing artifact likely explains a cluster of highly shared sequence variants.

PCR involved 60 Vbeta and 13 Jbeta primers. Sequencing used immunoSEQ multiplex PCR; TCRdb keeps in-frame clones, though not all of them. The sample yields some 120,000 clones, 72% seen once. Though nominally healthy at sampling, donors likely had unrecorded immune exposures. As concerns this clone: The antigen is not known.

The material sequenced was PBMCs. The sequence was collected from a man aged 30-40 years in good health and CMV-seronegative.

The CDR3 loop is CAWGTGGVATGELFF. CDR3 nucleotides: TGTGCCTGGGGGACAGGGGGTGTTGCCACCGGGGAGCTGTTTTTT. This chain uses TRBV30 with TRBJ2-2; 11 bases fit TRBD1. The J segment lost 4 bases and the V segment lost 5 bases, leaving 6 bases of the junction unmatched. The CDR3 extends over 15 amino acids. Per the germline V gene, CDR1 is GTSNPN and CDR2 is SVGIG (reference sequence).